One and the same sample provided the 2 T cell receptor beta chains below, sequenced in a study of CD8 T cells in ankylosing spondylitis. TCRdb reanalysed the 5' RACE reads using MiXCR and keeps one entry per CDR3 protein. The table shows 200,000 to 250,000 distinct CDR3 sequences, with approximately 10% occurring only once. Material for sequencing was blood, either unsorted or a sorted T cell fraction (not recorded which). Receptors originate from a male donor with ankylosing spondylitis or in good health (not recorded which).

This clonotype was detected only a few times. Written as DNA, the CDR3 is TGCAGTGCTGGGGCAGCCAAAAACATTCAGTACTTC. It yields the protein CSAGAAKNIQYF. The chain employs TRBV20-1 and TRBJ2-4; D perhaps matches TRBD1 (5 bases). Trimming left V 5 bases short and J 0 bases short, with 5 bases between. The CDR3 contains 12 residues. Germline V gene sequence: CDR1 DFQATT, CDR2 SNEGSKA (reference sequence).

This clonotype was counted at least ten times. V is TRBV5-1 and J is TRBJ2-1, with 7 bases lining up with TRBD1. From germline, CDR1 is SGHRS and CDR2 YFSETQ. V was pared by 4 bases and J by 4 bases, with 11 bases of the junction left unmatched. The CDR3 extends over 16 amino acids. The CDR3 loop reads CASSLTPQTGYNEQFF. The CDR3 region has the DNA TGCGCCAGCAGCCTAACCCCCCAGACAGGGTACAATGAGCAGTTCTTC.